This T cell receptor beta chain was profiled in a study of cytotoxic CD8 clonotypes in ibrutinib-treated CLL. Across the whole study: With a range of 6 to 36, the median treatment time before response samples were taken was approximately twelve months.

Remarks on this clone: What it binds is unknown.

CDR1 MDHEN and CDR2 SYDVKM come from the germline V gene. Trimming cost V 3 bases and J 5 bases, with 13 bases left between them. The CDR3 has 15 amino acids. Assay: immunoSEQ multiplex PCR; the TCRdb copy retains only in-frame clones and omits some. The sample carries about 160,000 clones, 70% to 85% recorded once. Frozen PBMC stocks contributed around 1.9 micrograms of genomic DNA to the TCR beta libraries. Study conclusions and caveats: Public clonotypes were seen rarely and were contracted or stable on treatment. In comparison with age-matched healthy donors, baseline clonality was higher and tracked circulating CD8+ T-cell counts.

The V call is TRBV28, the J call TRBJ2-2; maybe TRBD1 (5 bases). The sample consisted of PBMCs, taken after 12 months of ibrutinib treatment. The TCR comes from a human donor with chronic lymphocytic leukemia. CDR3 in amino acids: CASSFSQGRTGELFF. CDR3 nucleotides: TGTGCCAGCAGTTTCAGTCAGGGCAGGACCGGGGAGCTGTTTTTT.